A single sample gave rise to the 26 T cell receptor beta chains below, sequenced in a study of cytomegalovirus exposure and HLA in healthy donors. Sequencing used immunoSEQ multiplex PCR; TCRdb keeps in-frame clones, though not all of them. The profile shows 100,000 to 150,000 clones, roughly 95% of them singletons. The sample consisted of PBMCs. The receptors come from a man younger than 30 in good health and CMV-seronegative.

The chain recombines TRBV7-9 with TRBJ1-2; D is uncertain. CDR1 and CDR2 from the germline V gene are SEHNR and FQNEAQ (reference sequence). The CDR3 loop spans 14 amino acids. Trimming shortened V by 3 bases and J by 6 bases, and 14 bases separated the two germline ends. CDR3 sequence reads: CASSFLGGENGYTF. The CDR3 DNA sequence: TGTGCCAGCAGCTTCCTCGGCGGGGAGAATGGCTACACCTTC.

This rearrangement joins TRBV10-2 to TRBJ1-2; 8 bases agree with TRBD1. Germline CDR1 reads WSHSY; CDR2 reads SAAADI. V lost 8 bases to trimming and J lost 3 bases; unmatched junction nucleotides: 8. The length of the CDR3 is 14 residues. The CDR3 spells CASQKPGQDYGYTF. The DNA for the CDR3 is TGCGCCAGCCAAAAGCCGGGACAGGACTATGGCTACACCTTC.

This clone was detected once. The chain couples TRBV15 to TRBJ2-5; the D gene is possibly TRBD2 (5 bases). This CDR3 is built from 14 residues. Between the trimmed V and J ends, which lost 0 bases and 2 bases, there was a span of 7 bases. Per the germline V gene, CDR1 is LNHNV and CDR2 is YYDKDF (reference sequence). CDR3 loop: CATSRERVQETQYF. The CDR3 DNA reads as TGTGCCACCAGCAGAGAGCGGGTTCAAGAGACCCAGTACTTC.

The V gene is TRBV6-6, the J gene TRBJ2-2; D unclear. The CDR3 totals 12 residues. The ends were cut back, 7 bases at V and 6 bases at J, with 9 bases in the middle. The germline V gene encodes CDR1 MNHNY and CDR2 SVGAGI (reference sequence). CDR3 sequence: CASTFRSGELFF. DNA of the CDR3: TGTGCCAGCACTTTCCGGTCCGGGGAGCTGTTTTTT.

The V call is TRBV6-6, the J call TRBJ2-7; 8 nucleotides line up with TRBD1. From germline, CDR1 is MNHNY and CDR2 SVGAGI (reference sequence). Trimming cost V 2 bases and J 3 bases; bases outside gene matches: 0. This CDR3 contains 13 residues. In DNA form, the CDR3 reads TGTGCCAGCAGTTACGACAGGGGCTACGAGCAGTACTTC. Translating gives CASSYDRGYEQYF.

This chain connects TRBV7-3 to TRBJ2-3; D possibly corresponds to TRBD1 (5 bases). Trimming shortened V by 4 bases and J by 3 bases, and 11 bases separated the two germline ends. CDR1 SGHTA and CDR2 FQGTGA come from the germline V gene. The length of the CDR3 is 14 residues. Written as DNA, the CDR3 is TGTGCCAGCAGCTCGTCAGGGCCAACAGATACGCAGTATTTT. Its protein product is CASSSSGPTDTQYF.

The chain links TRBV29-1 to TRBJ2-3; TRBD2 matches at 8 bases. Looked up from germline, CDR1 is SQVTM and CDR2 is ANQGSEA. V gave up 3 bases and J gave up 0 bases; unmatched junction bases: 20. The CDR3 sequence is 20 residues long. Here the CDR3 DNA reads TGCAGCGTTGAGGGTGGGGCTAGCGGGTTGGCCGGGGAGAGCACAGATACGCAGTATTTT. Its translation: CSVEGGASGLAGESTDTQYF.

The V and J genes are TRBV6-5 and TRBJ2-1, with 10 bases fitting TRBD2. The V gene's germline CDR1 is MNHEY and CDR2 SVGAGI. The CDR3 consists of 15 residues. V shed 6 bases and J 4 bases; nucleotides not matched to a gene: 6. The CDR3: CASRRAGGPYNEQFF. CDR3 coding DNA: TGTGCCAGCAGAAGAGCGGGAGGGCCGTACAATGAGCAGTTCTTC.

The genes are TRBV11-2 and TRBJ2-7; D perhaps matches TRBD1 (6 bases). Trimming shortened V by 4 bases and J by 0 bases, and 13 bases separated the two germline ends. CDR3 size: 15 residues. The V gene's germline CDR1 is SGHAT and CDR2 FQNNGV. The CDR3 is CASSSLGGPSYEQYF. The CDR3 DNA is TGTGCCAGCAGCTCCTTAGGGGGACCCTCCTACGAGCAGTACTTC.

This clone was seen just once. This chain joins TRBV5-4 and TRBJ2-1; D is perhaps TRBD2 (5 bases). The V gene's germline CDR1 is SGHNT and CDR2 YYREEE (reference sequence). The V and J ends lost 1 base and 0 bases respectively, with 8 bases between them. The CDR3 contains 15 residues. The CDR3 loop is CASSLSSSSYNEQFF. CDR3 nucleotide sequence: TGTGCCAGCAGCTTGTCTAGCAGCTCCTACAATGAGCAGTTCTTC.

This clone was counted once. The chain is built from TRBV28 and TRBJ2-3; TRBD2 aligns across 7 bases. J was trimmed by 3 bases and V by 6 bases; bases with no gene match: 21. The CDR3 runs to 19 residues. Germline CDR1 is MDHEN and CDR2 is SYDVKM. CDR3 bases: TGTGCCAGCAGCTCGGTTCCTAGCGGTTCCTTCCCGAGGACAGATACGCAGTATTTT. Protein sequence: CASSSVPSGSFPRTDTQYF.

The chain employs TRBV5-4 and TRBJ2-3; weak D call: TRBD2 (6 bases). This CDR3 comprises 15 residues. The V gene's germline CDR1 is SGHNT and CDR2 YYREEE (reference sequence). Trimming pared 1 base from V and 4 bases from J, leaving 13 bases between. CDR3 DNA sequence: TGTGCCAGCAGCTTGTTCGGGAGCGGGCCAGATACGCAGTATTTT. It encodes CASSLFGSGPDTQYF.

J is TRBJ2-5 and V is TRBV13, with 7 bases lining up with TRBD2. Germline trimming cut 4 bases from V and 3 bases from J; bases unmatched to any gene: 14. CDR3 size: 17 residues. Germline CDR1 reads PRHDT; CDR2 reads FYEKMQ (reference sequence). This CDR3 is CASSSMLRETIKETQYF. CDR3 nucleotides: TGTGCCAGCAGCTCCATGTTGCGGGAGACCATTAAAGAGACCCAGTACTTC.

CDR3 sequence (DNA): TGCGCCAGCAGCTTGAGGCCAGGGGGTGGCACAGATACGCAGTATTTT. This sequence encodes CASSLRPGGGTDTQYF. The chain combines TRBV5-1 with TRBJ2-3; 7 bases fit TRBD1. This CDR3 comprises 16 residues. From germline, CDR1 is SGHRS and CDR2 YFSETQ. Unmatched junction bases numbered 6, after V lost 1 base and J lost 1 base.

J is TRBJ1-1 and V is TRBV30; TRBD1 is a possible D gene (5 bases). This CDR3 is 13 amino acids long. Germline-derived CDR1 and CDR2 are GTSNPN and SVGIG (reference sequence). The germline V and J ends were trimmed by 2 bases and 5 bases, with 12 bases remaining between them. In DNA, the CDR3 is TGTGCCTGGAGTAGCGGGGGTTATACTGAAGCTTTCTTT. As protein: CAWSSGGYTEAFF.

The chain links TRBV30 to TRBJ2-5; a weak D match, TRBD2 (5 bases). Germline values: CDR1 GTSNPN, CDR2 SVGIG (reference sequence). The CDR3 covers 15 residues. V shed 0 bases and J shed 3 bases, with 14 bases lying between them. CDR3: CAWSVRGGLKETQYF. Written as DNA, the CDR3 is TGTGCCTGGAGTGTACGAGGCGGGCTGAAAGAGACCCAGTACTTC.

The CDR3 sequence is CASSLVGQGRNTEAFF. CDR3 DNA sequence: TGCGCCAGCAGCTTGGTGGGACAGGGGAGGAACACTGAAGCTTTCTTT. V and J are TRBV5-1 and TRBJ1-1; 10 bases agree with TRBD1. The V gene's germline CDR1 is SGHRS and CDR2 YFSETQ. This CDR3 spans 16 amino acids. Trimming at V came to 0 bases and at J to 1 base, leaving 3 bases not matched to a gene.

This chain links TRBV28 with TRBJ1-5; 8 nucleotides align to TRBD1. J lost 2 bases, V lost 5 bases, and 11 bases had no gene match. CDR1 is MDHEN and CDR2 is SYDVKM in the germline V gene. The length of the CDR3 is 17 residues. The CDR3 is CASSTQQGVGRNQPQHF. The CDR3 DNA reads TGTGCCAGCAGTACCCAACAGGGGGTCGGGCGCAATCAGCCCCAGCATTTT.

The chain recombines TRBV9 with TRBJ1-3; no clear D gene. This CDR3 spans 18 amino acids. V was cut by 0 bases and J by 0 bases, with 16 bases left in between. Germline CDR1 SGDLS, CDR2 YYNGEE. For the CDR3, the DNA is TGTGCCAGCAGCGTAGCTACCAACAGTTTAAGCTCTGGAAACACCATATATTTT. Amino acids: CASSVATNSLSSGNTIYF.

The V gene is TRBV2, the J gene TRBJ2-7, with D possibly TRBD1 on 5 matching bases. Trimming took off 4 bases at V and 3 bases at J, with 10 bases between the two ends. Germline lookup yields CDR1 SNHLY and CDR2 FYNNEI. CDR3 length: 13 amino acids. The CDR3 spells CASSVFDSYEQYF. The CDR3 DNA reads TGTGCCAGCAGTGTTTTCGACAGCTACGAGCAGTACTTC.

The chain couples TRBV10-2 to TRBJ2-7; 12 bases are shared with TRBD2. V lost 6 bases to trimming and J lost 7 bases; unmatched junction nucleotides: 10. This CDR3 is built from 15 residues. CDR1 and CDR2 from the germline V gene are WSHSY and SAAADI. CDR3 in amino acids: CASSVWTSGKVEQYF. The DNA of the CDR3 is TGCGCCAGCAGCGTGTGGACTAGCGGGAAGGTTGAGCAGTACTTC.

This chain joins TRBV4-3 and TRBJ2-2; 11 nucleotides align to TRBD2. The ends lost 4 bases at V and 7 bases at J; junction bases unmatched: 8. Per the germline V gene, CDR1 is LGHNA and CDR2 is YSLEER. This CDR3 contains 16 residues. The CDR3, as DNA: TGCGCCAGCAGCCGCATTAGCGGGAGGGTAATCGGGGAGCTGTTTTTT. This gives the protein CASSRISGRVIGELFF.

The rearrangement links TRBV4-2 to TRBJ2-3; TRBD2 matches at 9 bases. The germline CDR1 and CDR2 sequences are LGHNA and YNFKEQ. This CDR3 comprises 17 residues. V lost 0 bases to trimming and J lost 0 bases; unmatched junction nucleotides: 4. The CDR3 DNA sequence: TGTGCCAGCAGCCAAGATCCCACTAGCGGGAGCACAGATACGCAGTATTTT. Its protein is CASSQDPTSGSTDTQYF.

V is TRBV6-5 and J is TRBJ1-5, with 8 nucleotides matching TRBD1. The trim removed 6 bases at V and 3 bases at J, leaving 7 bases unmatched. CDR3 length equals 15 residues. The germline V gene has CDR1 MNHEY and CDR2 SVGAGI. Here the CDR3 DNA reads TGTGCCAGCAGACCGACAGGGGCCTACAATCAGCCCCAGCATTTT. Translated, it gives CASRPTGAYNQPQHF.

Note on this clone: This same CDR3 is encoded by further DNA sequences in the sample. V is TRBV9 and J is TRBJ2-5; 7 bases align to TRBD2. The CDR3 consists of 16 residues. After removal of 0 bases from V and 0 bases from J, the junction contained 5 bases not matched to a gene. Germline CDR1 and CDR2: SGDLS and YYNGEE. CDR3 sequence: CASSVETGGNQETQYF. Here the CDR3 DNA reads TGTGCCAGCAGCGTAGAGACCGGGGGGAACCAAGAGACCCAGTACTTC.

The chain recombines TRBV6-1 with TRBJ1-4, with 7 bases identical to TRBD1. The V segment lost 1 base and the J segment 8 bases; nucleotides outside the gene matches: 10. The germline CDR1 and CDR2 sequences are MNHNS and SASEGT. The CDR3 totals 16 residues. This CDR3 is CASSEGATGRREKLFF. CDR3 DNA: TGTGCCAGCAGTGAAGGGGCGACAGGGCGTCGAGAAAAACTGTTTTTT.